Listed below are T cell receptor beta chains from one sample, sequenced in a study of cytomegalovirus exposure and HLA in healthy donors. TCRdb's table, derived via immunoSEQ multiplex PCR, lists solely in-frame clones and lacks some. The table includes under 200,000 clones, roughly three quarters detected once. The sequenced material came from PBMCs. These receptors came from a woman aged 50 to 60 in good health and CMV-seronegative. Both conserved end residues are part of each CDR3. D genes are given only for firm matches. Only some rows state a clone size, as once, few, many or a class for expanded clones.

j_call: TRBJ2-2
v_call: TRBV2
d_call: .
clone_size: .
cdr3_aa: CASQQQGLRNTGELFF
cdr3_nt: TGTGCCAGCCAACAACAGGGTTTAAGAAACACCGGGGAGCTGTTTTTT

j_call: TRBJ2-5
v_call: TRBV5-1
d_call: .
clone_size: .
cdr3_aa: CASSSTGETQYF
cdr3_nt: TGCGCCAGCAGCTCGACAGGAGAGACCCAGTACTTC

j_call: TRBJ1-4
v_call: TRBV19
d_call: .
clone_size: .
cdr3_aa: CASSIPSSVATNEKLFF
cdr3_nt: TGTGCCAGTAGTATCCCCTCCAGCGTTGCAACTAATGAAAAACTGTTTTTT

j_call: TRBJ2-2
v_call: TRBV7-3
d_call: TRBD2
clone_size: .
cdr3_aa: CASSAYGAGTSGRPGELFF
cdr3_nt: TGTGCCAGCAGCGCGTACGGAGCCGGGACTAGCGGGAGGCCCGGGGAGCTGTTTTTT

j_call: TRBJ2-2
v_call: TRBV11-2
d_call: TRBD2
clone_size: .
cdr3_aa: CASSRAGANTGELFF
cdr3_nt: TGTGCCAGCAGCCGAGCGGGGGCGAACACCGGGGAGCTGTTTTTT

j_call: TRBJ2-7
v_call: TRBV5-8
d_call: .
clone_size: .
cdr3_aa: CASSFVRVGEQYF
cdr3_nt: TGTGCCAGCAGCTTTGTGAGGGTAGGAGAGCAGTACTTC

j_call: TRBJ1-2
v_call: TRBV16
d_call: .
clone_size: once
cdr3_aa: CASSHLETGSRSF
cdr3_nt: TGTGCCAGCAGCCACCTGGAGACAGGCTCGAGGTCCTTC

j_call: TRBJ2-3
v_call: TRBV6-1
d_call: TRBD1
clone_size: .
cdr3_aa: CASSDRDRVSTDTQYF
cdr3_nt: TGTGCCAGCAGTGATAGGGACAGGGTGTCAACAGATACGCAGTATTTT

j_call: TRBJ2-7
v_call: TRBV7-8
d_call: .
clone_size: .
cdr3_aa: CASSLRATSNHEQYF
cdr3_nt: TGTGCCAGCAGCTTAAGGGCCACTAGCAACCACGAGCAGTACTTC

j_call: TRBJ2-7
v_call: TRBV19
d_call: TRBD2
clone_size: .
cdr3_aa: CASSPLGTSGTYEQYF
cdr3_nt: TGTGCCAGTAGTCCACTCGGGACTAGCGGTACCTACGAGCAGTACTTC

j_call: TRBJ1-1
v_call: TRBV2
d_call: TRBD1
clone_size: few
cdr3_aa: CASGRDRVDTEAFF
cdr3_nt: TGTGCCAGCGGCCGGGACAGGGTCGACACTGAAGCTTTCTTT

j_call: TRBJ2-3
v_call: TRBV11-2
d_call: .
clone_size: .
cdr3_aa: CASSQVAGTTDTQYF
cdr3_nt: TGTGCCAGCAGCCAAGTGGCGGGGACCACAGATACGCAGTATTTT

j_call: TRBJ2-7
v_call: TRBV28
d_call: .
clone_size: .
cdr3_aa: CASSRAGLVKDYEQYF
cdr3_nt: TGTGCCAGCAGCCGCGCGGGCCTGGTAAAGGACTACGAGCAGTACTTC

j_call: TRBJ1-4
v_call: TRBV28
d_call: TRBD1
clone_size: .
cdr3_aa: CASSDTGTGSEKLFF
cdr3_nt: TGTGCCAGCAGTGATACCGGGACAGGGTCGGAAAAACTGTTTTTT

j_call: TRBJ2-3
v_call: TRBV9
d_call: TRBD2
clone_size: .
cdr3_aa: CASSVVLGTSGGHTDTQYF
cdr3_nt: TGTGCCAGCAGCGTAGTTCTCGGGACTAGCGGGGGGCACACAGATACGCAGTATTTT

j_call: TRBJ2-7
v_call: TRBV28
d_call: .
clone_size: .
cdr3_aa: CASSLTGEQYF
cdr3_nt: TGTGCCAGCAGTTTAACAGGCGAGCAGTACTTC

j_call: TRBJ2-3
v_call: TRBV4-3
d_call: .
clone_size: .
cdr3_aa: CASSQGARETGEYF
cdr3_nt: TGCGCCAGCAGCCAAGGGGCCCGCGAGACCGGGGAGTATTTT

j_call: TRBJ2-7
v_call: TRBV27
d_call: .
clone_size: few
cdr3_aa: CASKSEGNRYEQYF
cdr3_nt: TGTGCCAGCAAGAGCGAAGGAAATAGGTACGAGCAGTACTTC

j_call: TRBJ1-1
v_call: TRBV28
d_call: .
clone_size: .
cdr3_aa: CASSFQVTEAFF
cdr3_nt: TGTGCCAGCAGTTTTCAGGTCACTGAAGCTTTCTTT

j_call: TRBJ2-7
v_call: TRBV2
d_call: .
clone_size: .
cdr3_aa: CASSGSTGVYEQYF
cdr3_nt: TGTGCCAGCAGTGGTTCGACAGGCGTCTACGAGCAGTACTTC

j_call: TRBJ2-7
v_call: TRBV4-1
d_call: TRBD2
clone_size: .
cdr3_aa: CASSQFFGVAGDKDEQYF
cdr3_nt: TGCGCCAGCAGCCAATTCTTTGGGGTCGCGGGAGACAAGGATGAGCAGTACTTC

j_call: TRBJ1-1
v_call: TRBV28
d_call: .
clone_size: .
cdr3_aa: CASSVGGDTEAFF
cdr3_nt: TGTGCCAGCAGCGTCGGAGGTGACACTGAAGCTTTCTTT

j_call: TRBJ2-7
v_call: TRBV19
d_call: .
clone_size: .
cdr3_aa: CASSIAGGSEQYF
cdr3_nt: TGTGCCAGTAGTATCGCTGGAGGTAGCGAGCAGTACTTC

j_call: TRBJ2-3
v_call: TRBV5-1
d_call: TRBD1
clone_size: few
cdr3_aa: CASSPSTGLRLGTDTQYF
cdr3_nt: TGCGCCAGCAGCCCCTCGACAGGGTTAAGGTTGGGCACAGATACGCAGTATTTT

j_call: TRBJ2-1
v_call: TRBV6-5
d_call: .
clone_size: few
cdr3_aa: CASSTGIREQFF
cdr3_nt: TGTGCCAGCAGTACAGGGATACGCGAGCAGTTCTTC

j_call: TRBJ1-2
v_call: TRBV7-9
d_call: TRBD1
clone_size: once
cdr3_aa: CASSPDRGNYGYTF
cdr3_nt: TGTGCCAGCAGCCCCGACAGGGGTAACTATGGCTACACCTTC

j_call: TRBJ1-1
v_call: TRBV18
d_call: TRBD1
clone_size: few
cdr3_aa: CASSPPGTGPRSLF
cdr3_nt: TGTGCCAGCTCACCACCTGGGACAGGACCGAGGTCTCTCTTT

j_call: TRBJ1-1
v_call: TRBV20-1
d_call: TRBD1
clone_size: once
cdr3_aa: CSARTGFEAFF
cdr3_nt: TGCAGTGCCAGGACAGGGTTTGAAGCTTTCTTT

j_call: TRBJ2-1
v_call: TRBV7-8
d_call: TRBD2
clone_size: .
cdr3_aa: CASSPWTSGDNEQFF
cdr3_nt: TGTGCCAGCAGCCCCTGGACTAGCGGGGACAATGAGCAGTTCTTC

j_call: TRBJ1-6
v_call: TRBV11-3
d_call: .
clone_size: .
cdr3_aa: CASSLVRERQVYNSPLHF
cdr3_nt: TGTGCCAGCAGCTTAGTTAGGGAGCGACAGGTCTATAATTCACCCCTCCACTTT

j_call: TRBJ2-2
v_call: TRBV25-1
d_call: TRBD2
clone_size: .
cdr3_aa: CASSMAGVKTGELFF
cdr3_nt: TGTGCCAGCAGTATGGCGGGAGTAAAAACCGGGGAGCTGTTTTTT

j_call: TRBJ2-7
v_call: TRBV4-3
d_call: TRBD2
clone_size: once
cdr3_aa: CASSQDFRGGYEQYF
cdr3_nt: TGCGCCAGCAGCCAAGATTTCCGCGGGGGCTACGAGCAGTACTTC

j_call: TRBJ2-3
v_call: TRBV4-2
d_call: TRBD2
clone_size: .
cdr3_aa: CASSQDGGGSGTDTQYF
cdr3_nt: TGTGCCAGCAGCCAAGATGGGGGAGGGTCCGGCACAGATACGCAGTATTTT

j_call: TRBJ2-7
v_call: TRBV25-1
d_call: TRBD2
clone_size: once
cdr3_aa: CASSERERPYEQYF
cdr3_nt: TGTGCCAGCAGTGAGCGGGAGAGACCCTACGAGCAGTACTTC